Each of the 20 T cell receptor beta chains below was sequenced from the same sample in a study of resident and recirculating memory T cells in vitiligo. Clones were sequenced by immunoSEQ multiplex PCR, and TCRdb holds only the in-frame ones, with some missing. Seen here are around 43,000 clones, about nine tenths observed once, and the top ten hold over 3.5%. The sequenced material came from blood. The receptor source for this set is a male donor with vitiligo.

The chain couples TRBV5-6 to TRBJ2-6; D call uncertain. The CDR3 spans 14 residues. The germline V and J ends were trimmed by 4 bases and 0 bases, with 5 bases remaining between them. Germline lookup yields CDR1 SGHDT and CDR2 YYEEEE. The chain's CDR3 is CASSLPSGANVLTF. The CDR3 region has the DNA TGTGCCAGCAGCCTCCCCTCTGGGGCCAACGTCCTGACTTTC.

This rearrangement joins TRBV7-6 to TRBJ1-4, with D possibly TRBD1 on 6 matching bases. Germline values: CDR1 SGHVS, CDR2 FNYEAQ. The CDR3 is made up of 13 amino acids. V was cut by 8 bases and J by 7 bases, with 14 bases left in between. This CDR3 reads CASGNRDVEKLFF. Written as DNA, the CDR3 is TGTGCCAGCGGCAACAGGGATGTTGAAAAACTGTTTTTT.

The chain has TRBV5-1 and TRBJ1-1; 9 nucleotides match TRBD1. Germline trimming cut 4 bases from V and 6 bases from J; bases unmatched to any gene: 7. CDR1 SGHRS and CDR2 YFSETQ come from the germline V gene. This CDR3 contains 14 residues. DNA for the CDR3: TGCGCCAGCAGCCTCGGACAGGGGCGGGCTGAAGCTTTCTTT. It specifies CASSLGQGRAEAFF.

The rearrangement links TRBV5-8 to TRBJ1-2, with a tentative D call TRBD1 (5 bases). Germline lookup yields CDR1 SGHTS and CDR2 YDEGEE. Trimming stripped 7 bases from V and 2 bases from J, with 9 bases between. This CDR3 spans 12 amino acids. The CDR3 spells CASGRGNYGYTF. In nucleotides, the CDR3 is TGTGCCAGCGGGAGGGGAAACTATGGCTACACCTTC.

The genes are TRBV18 and TRBJ2-3; the match to TRBD2 covers 8 bases. V was pared by 1 base and J by 0 bases, with 6 bases of the junction left unmatched. Germline CDR1 and CDR2: KGHSH and LQKENI. This CDR3 region has 17 residues. In DNA form, the CDR3 reads TGTGCCAGCTCACCACTGTCCCGGGGGGGGAGCACAGATACGCAGTATTTT. Amino acid sequence: CASSPLSRGGSTDTQYF.

The genes are TRBV4-2 and TRBJ2-7; maybe TRBD2 (6 bases). Per germline, CDR1 LGHNA and CDR2 YNFKEQ. V gave up 4 bases and J gave up 0 bases, with 10 bases separating them. This CDR3 has 14 residues. CDR3 sequence (DNA): TGTGCCAGCAGCCTAACGGGGGACTCCTACGAGCAGTACTTC. As protein: CASSLTGDSYEQYF.

This sequence joins TRBV20-1 and TRBJ2-5; no clear D. The germline V gene has CDR1 DFQATT and CDR2 SNEGSKA (reference sequence). The CDR3 consists of 11 residues. Trimming shortened V by 0 bases and J by 13 bases, and 12 bases separated the two germline ends. CDR3 residues: CSARDQVYRYF. CDR3 nucleotides: TGCAGTGCTAGAGACCAGGTTTATAGGTACTTC.

This sequence joins TRBV2 and TRBJ2-2, with TRBD2 matching 7 bases. This CDR3 is 17 amino acids long. The germline V gene encodes CDR1 SNHLY and CDR2 FYNNEI. The V segment lost 7 bases and the J segment 4 bases; nucleotides outside the gene matches: 15. CDR3 nucleotides: TGTGCCAGCAATATCGTCGACGGGCGGGGGTCCACCGGGGAGCTGTTTTTT. Translating it yields CASNIVDGRGSTGELFF.

This chain uses TRBV4-2 with TRBJ2-1; 9 bases fit TRBD1. The germline gives CDR1 LGHNA, CDR2 YNFKEQ. V lost 10 bases to trimming and J lost 5 bases; unmatched junction nucleotides: 15. The length of the CDR3 is 16 residues. The CDR3 reads CATLNLQGQGDNEQFF. In DNA form, the CDR3 reads TGTGCCACCTTAAACCTCCAGGGACAGGGCGACAATGAGCAGTTCTTC.

J is TRBJ2-7 and V is TRBV2; D not certain. The V end was cut by 8 bases, the J end by 0 bases, with 14 bases between. The CDR3 spans 14 residues. Per the germline V gene, CDR1 is SNHLY and CDR2 is FYNNEI. The CDR3 reads CASAKPGGSYEQYF. As DNA, the CDR3 is TGTGCCAGCGCTAAGCCCGGTGGCTCCTACGAGCAGTACTTC.

V usage is TRBV2 and J usage is TRBJ1-1; 9 bases match TRBD1. Germline loops: CDR1 SNHLY, CDR2 FYNNEI. The junction had 18 bases not matched to a gene; V was cut back by 6 bases and J by 1 base. The CDR3 covers 19 residues. CDR3 residues: CASSPNYSNADRGNTEAFF. The CDR3 nucleotides read TGTGCCAGCAGCCCGAATTATTCTAACGCGGACAGGGGGAACACTGAAGCTTTCTTT.

This chain uses TRBV30 with TRBJ1-2; maybe TRBD1 (5 bases). The CDR3 has 13 residues. The V and J ends lost 6 bases and 8 bases respectively, with 19 bases between them. Germline V gives CDR1 GTSNPN, CDR2 SVGIG (reference sequence). CDR3 coding DNA: TGTGCCTGCTCCTTGGGGGGATCGGCAGGCTACACCTTC. This codes for CACSLGGSAGYTF.

In this sample, this clone turned up a few times. The chain employs TRBV5-4 and TRBJ1-1; D is undetermined. The V gene lost 4 bases and the J gene lost 1 base, with 14 bases spanning the gap. CDR1 SGHNT and CDR2 YYREEE come from the germline V gene (reference sequence). This CDR3 spans 15 amino acids. The CDR3, as DNA: TGTGCCAGCAGCCGACGGGAAACGGGGAACACTGAAGCTTTCTTT. Its translation: CASSRRETGNTEAFF.

CDR3 protein: CASSQHGTEAFF. The CDR3, as DNA: TGTGCCAGCAGCCAACACGGGACTGAAGCTTTCTTT. The rearrangement links TRBV7-6 to TRBJ1-1; D is unresolved. The germline gives CDR1 SGHVS, CDR2 FNYEAQ. CDR3 size: 12 residues. V was clipped by 5 bases and J by 5 bases, with 9 bases between them.

As concerns this clone: An end of the junction differs from the germline gene, which may be a read error. The chain combines TRBV27 with TRBJ1-5, with D maybe TRBD1 (5 bases). Per the germline V gene, CDR1 is MNHEY and CDR2 is SMNVEV (reference sequence). CDR3 length: 10 residues. The CDR3 bases are TGTGCCAGCGGCGGGACTCGGAAGTGTTTT. Its translation is CASGGTRKCF.

This clone was seen just once. The chain combines TRBV4-3 with TRBJ1-2; 9 bases fit TRBD1. The CDR3 sequence is 16 residues long. Germline CDR1 LGHNA, CDR2 YSLEER. With 0 bases clipped from V and 4 bases from J, the junction kept 6 bases outside the gene matches. This CDR3 reads CASSQEGGTGPYGYTF. The CDR3 DNA follows: TGCGCCAGCAGCCAAGAAGGAGGGACAGGGCCCTATGGCTACACCTTC.

V is TRBV9 and J is TRBJ2-1; TRBD2 is a possible D gene (7 bases). The CDR3 is 17 amino acids. Germline-derived CDR1 and CDR2 are SGDLS and YYNGEE. Trimming took 0 bases from V and 7 from J, leaving 20 bases between them. CDR3 nucleotides: TGTGCCAGCAGCGTAGGGGGGGGCCCGGGAGTGGGAAATGAGCAGTTCTTC. Amino acid sequence: CASSVGGGPGVGNEQFF.

This chain uses TRBV9 with TRBJ1-1; 10 bases agree with TRBD1. CDR3 length equals 14 residues. J gave up 6 bases and V 3 bases, and 5 bases lay outside the gene matches. Germline V gene data show CDR1 as SGDLS and CDR2 as YYNGEE. The CDR3 protein is CASSAGQGVSEAFF. Written as DNA, the CDR3 is TGTGCCAGCAGCGCCGGACAGGGGGTTTCTGAAGCTTTCTTT.

V gene TRBV7-8 combines with J gene TRBJ2-5; TRBD2 agrees at 7 bases. Looked up from germline, CDR1 is SGHVS and CDR2 is FQNEAQ. CDR3 length equals 14 residues. Losses at the gene ends were 6 bases for V and 5 bases for J; bases not matched to a gene: 9. For the CDR3, the DNA is TGTGCCAGCAGGGAGGCGGGGGTCCTTGAGACCCAGTACTTC. Translating gives CASREAGVLETQYF.

The J gene is TRBJ2-1, the V gene TRBV6-5; the D gene is possibly TRBD2 (6 bases). The germline V gene has CDR1 MNHEY and CDR2 SVGAGI. The CDR3 is 15 amino acids. Deletions cut 6 bases from V and 4 bases from J, with 16 bases between. The CDR3 region has the DNA TGTGCCAGCAGGGGACTCACAAACCGATACAATGAGCAGTTCTTC. Encoded protein: CASRGLTNRYNEQFF.